Each of the 28 T cell receptor beta chains below was sequenced from the same sample in a study of blood T cell repertoires in COVID-19. Profiling relied on immunoSEQ multiplex PCR, and the TCRdb table lists in-frame clones only, not all of them. Among more than 40,000 clones listed, roughly nine tenths were seen once. Input material: PBMCs or T cells enriched from blood (not recorded which). The receptor set was obtained from a woman between 50 and 59 years old who had recovered from COVID-19.

About this clone: Other DNA variants within this sample encode the same CDR3. CDR3 nucleotide sequence: TGTGCCAGCTCAGGGGGCCTTAATGAAAAACTGTTTTTT. This translates into CASSGGLNEKLFF. J is TRBJ1-4 and V is TRBV18, with TRBD1 as a possible D gene (6 bases). This CDR3 spans 13 amino acids. Looked up from germline, CDR1 is KGHSH and CDR2 is LQKENI. The V end was cut by 5 bases, the J end by 4 bases, with 8 bases between.

The J gene is TRBJ2-1, the V gene TRBV12-3 or TRBV12-4, with D perhaps matching TRBD2 (5 bases). CDR3 size: 13 residues. Deletions cut 8 bases from V and 2 bases from J, with 10 bases between. The CDR3 bases are TGTGCCAGCCGGGAACGGGCCTACAATGAGCAGTTCTTC. It yields the protein CASRERAYNEQFF.

This clone was recorded only once. The chain uses TRBV7-2 and TRBJ2-3; D possibly corresponds to TRBD2 (5 bases). The germline CDR1 and CDR2 sequences are SGHTA and FQGNSA. V was shortened by 4 bases and J by 6 bases, with 17 bases between the two germline ends. The CDR3 spans 15 residues. As DNA, the CDR3 is TGTGCCAGCAGCTCCTCCTGGGGAGTAAGCGATACGCAGTATTTT. This codes for CASSSSWGVSDTQYF.

V is TRBV4-3 and J is TRBJ2-7; 7 bases are a match to TRBD1. The CDR3 runs 14 residues. The germline CDR1 and CDR2 sequences are LGHNA and YSLEER. The V and J ends lost 0 bases and 3 bases, in that order; junction bases with no gene match: 2. The CDR3, as DNA: TGCGCCAGCAGCCAAGAAAACAGGGGCTACGAGCAGTACTTC. It yields the protein CASSQENRGYEQYF.

This chain uses TRBV10-3 with TRBJ2-1, with D possibly TRBD1 on 6 matching bases. Germline CDR1 and CDR2: ENHRY and SYGVKD. The CDR3 extends over 14 amino acids. Trimming removed 7 bases from V and 4 bases from J, with 14 bases in between. The CDR3 protein is CAIMGSTGYNEQFF. In DNA form, the CDR3 reads TGTGCCATCATGGGTTCGACAGGATACAATGAGCAGTTCTTC.

The sample holds one count of this clone. V gene TRBV5-5 combines with J gene TRBJ1-5; D is ambiguous. V was cut by 0 bases and J by 7 bases, with 17 bases left in between. Germline loops: CDR1 SGHKS, CDR2 YYEKEE (reference sequence). The CDR3 extends over 16 amino acids. The CDR3 region is CASSLAPSQAGQPQHF. The CDR3 nucleotides are TGTGCCAGCAGCTTGGCCCCGTCGCAGGCGGGGCAGCCCCAGCATTTT. The full variable domain, with the rest looked up from reference TRBV5-5 and TRBJ1-5, is DAGVTQSPTHLIKTRGQQVTLRCSPISGHKSVSWYQQVLGQGPQFIFQYYEKEERGRGNFPDRFSARQFPNYSSELNVNALLLGDSALYLCASSLAPSQAGQPQHFGDGTRLSIL.

This sequence joins TRBV29-1 and TRBJ1-2; 10 bases line up with TRBD1. Trimming removed 3 bases from V and 2 bases from J; junction bases left unmatched: 3. CDR3 length: 14 residues. Germline CDR1 is SQVTM and CDR2 is ANQGSEA. CDR3 residues: CSVDSTGGNYGYTF. CDR3 DNA: TGCAGCGTTGACTCGACAGGGGGCAACTATGGCTACACCTTC.

V gene TRBV7-9 combines with J gene TRBJ2-1; 8 nucleotides align to TRBD2. Trimming at V came to 5 bases and at J to 0 bases, leaving 3 bases not matched to a gene. Looked up from germline, CDR1 is SEHNR and CDR2 is FQNEAQ (reference sequence). This CDR3 is 15 amino acids long. The CDR3 here is CASSPSGSSYNEQFF. For the CDR3, the DNA is TGTGCCAGCAGCCCAAGCGGGAGCTCCTACAATGAGCAGTTCTTC.

V is TRBV4-2 and J is TRBJ1-1; 10 bases line up with TRBD1. The ends lost 3 bases at V and 6 bases at J; junction bases unmatched: 7. This CDR3 comprises 15 residues. Germline V gives CDR1 LGHNA, CDR2 YNFKEQ. The CDR3 DNA reads TGTGCCAGCAGCCATGGGGACAGGGGTTATCCTGAAGCTTTCTTT. Protein: CASSHGDRGYPEAFF.

This sequence joins TRBV19 and TRBJ1-5, with D unclear. V lost 5 bases to trimming and J lost 5 bases, with 13 bases between them. The CDR3 covers 14 residues. Germline loops: CDR1 LNHDA, CDR2 SQIVND (reference sequence). In DNA, the CDR3 is TGTGCCAGTAGTCGTAGTCGGTACGATCAGCCCCAGCATTTT. Its translation: CASSRSRYDQPQHF.

The chain uses TRBV6-5 and TRBJ1-2, with 7 bases aligning to TRBD1. The CDR3 contains 16 residues. The germline V gene encodes CDR1 MNHEY and CDR2 SVGAGI. Trimming took 2 bases from V and 4 from J; bases not matched to a gene: 10. This CDR3 is CASSYDNRGKGYGYTF. The CDR3 DNA reads TGTGCCAGCAGTTACGACAACAGGGGAAAGGGCTATGGCTACACCTTC.

The chain carries TRBV11-2 and TRBJ2-7; D remains ambiguous. V lost 3 bases, J lost 2 bases, and 14 bases lay in between. This CDR3 is 15 amino acids long. Germline V CDR1 and CDR2: SGHAT, FQNNGV. The CDR3 DNA reads TGTGCCAGCAGCTTCCAAAAACAAACCACCTACGAGCAGTACTTC. Protein sequence: CASSFQKQTTYEQYF.

The chain recombines TRBV19 with TRBJ1-5; 7 nucleotides agree with TRBD1. This CDR3 has 17 amino acids. Germline loops: CDR1 LNHDA, CDR2 SQIVND (reference sequence). The trim removed 4 bases at V and 7 bases at J, leaving 16 bases unmatched. The CDR3 reads CASSTSTTGLALQPQHF. The CDR3 DNA reads TGTGCCAGTAGTACCTCAACGACAGGGTTGGCGTTGCAGCCCCAGCATTTT.

The chain employs TRBV29-1 and TRBJ2-7; maybe TRBD1 (6 bases). CDR1 and CDR2 from the germline V gene are SQVTM and ANQGSEA. V lost 4 bases and J lost 0, with 7 bases in between. The CDR3 consists of 12 residues. The CDR3 reads CSVGTVSYEQYF. For the CDR3, the DNA is TGCAGCGTTGGGACAGTCTCCTACGAGCAGTACTTC.

The V and J genes are TRBV7-2 and TRBJ2-7; perhaps TRBD2 as D (6 bases). This CDR3 contains 15 residues. CDR1 is SGHTA and CDR2 is FQGNSA in the germline V gene. Trimming cost V 2 bases and J 5 bases, with 16 bases left between them. DNA for the CDR3: TGTGCCAGCAGCTTAACCGCTAGCGCTAAAAACGAGCAGTACTTC. As protein: CASSLTASAKNEQYF.

This chain connects TRBV5-1 to TRBJ1-5; D not resolved. The CDR3 contains 13 residues. Trimming took 2 bases from V and 5 from J, leaving 8 bases between them. The germline CDR1 and CDR2 sequences are SGHRS and YFSETQ. The CDR3 nucleotides read TGCGCCAGCAGCTTTTCTCCGGATCAGCCCCAGCATTTT. Amino acids: CASSFSPDQPQHF.

This clone was detected once. The chain joins TRBV6-5 to TRBJ1-6, with D perhaps TRBD1 (6 bases). Trimming took 1 base from V and 10 from J, leaving 11 bases between them. Germline CDR1 and CDR2: MNHEY and SVGAGI. CDR3 size: 14 residues. The CDR3 protein is CASSYYQGSSPLHF. As DNA, the CDR3 is TGTGCCAGCAGTTACTATCAGGGGAGCTCACCCCTCCACTTT.

The chain employs TRBV10-3 and TRBJ2-7; 8 nucleotides agree with TRBD1. Germline V gene sequence: CDR1 ENHRY, CDR2 SYGVKD. Unmatched junction bases numbered 2, after V lost 2 bases and J lost 2 bases. The length of the CDR3 is 14 residues. The CDR3 spells CAISETGGTYEQYF. CDR3 coding DNA: TGTGCCATCAGTGAGACAGGGGGTACCTACGAGCAGTACTTC.

V and J are TRBV5-4 and TRBJ2-3, with a weak D call TRBD2 (6 bases). Germline values: CDR1 SGHNT, CDR2 YYREEE (reference sequence). Trimming took off 4 bases at V and 7 bases at J, with 22 bases between the two ends. The CDR3 loop spans 16 amino acids. CDR3 sequence: CASSRHSGGVLYTQYF. CDR3 DNA sequence: TGTGCCAGCAGCAGACATAGCGGAGGAGTTTTATATACGCAGTATTTT. Together with reference TRBV5-4 and TRBJ2-3, the CDR3 gives the full variable domain: ETGVTQSPTHLIKTRGQQVTLRCSSQSGHNTVSWYQQALGQGPQFIFQYYREEENGRGNFPPRFSGLQFPNYSSELNVNALELDDSALYLCASSRHSGGVLYTQYFGPGTRLTVL.

The chain employs TRBV4-2 and TRBJ2-1; 13 nucleotides line up with TRBD2. CDR1 LGHNA and CDR2 YNFKEQ come from the germline V gene. The V segment lost 4 bases and the J segment 3 bases; nucleotides outside the gene matches: 9. This CDR3 has 18 residues. CDR3 bases: TGTGCCAGCAGCCGTGCCGGGACTAGCGGGGCGGACTACAATGAGCAGTTCTTC. This gives the protein CASSRAGTSGADYNEQFF.

The chain joins TRBV28 to TRBJ2-1, with TRBD2 identical over 11 bases. V lost 4 bases to trimming and J lost 5 bases; unmatched junction nucleotides: 7. The germline CDR1 and CDR2 sequences are MDHEN and SYDVKM. This CDR3 comprises 16 residues. The CDR3 loop reads CASSSPGTSGDNEQFF. DNA of the CDR3: TGTGCCAGCAGTTCCCCCGGGACTAGCGGAGACAATGAGCAGTTCTTC.

The chain has TRBV14 and TRBJ1-1; D is uncertain. Germline V gene lookup returns CDR1 SGHDN and CDR2 FVKESK. The CDR3 has 15 amino acids. Trimming removed 4 bases from V and 0 bases from J, with 12 bases in between. The CDR3: CASSRARFMNTEAFF. The CDR3 region has the DNA TGTGCCAGCAGCCGAGCCAGGTTTATGAACACTGAAGCTTTCTTT.

V and J are TRBV5-1 and TRBJ1-2; TRBD1 matches 10 bases. The germline gives CDR1 SGHRS, CDR2 YFSETQ. This CDR3 is 15 amino acids long. V trimming: 0 bases; J trimming: 5 bases; junction bases outside the gene matches: 4. This chain's CDR3 is CASSLETGGKYGYTF. The CDR3 bases are TGCGCCAGCAGCTTGGAGACAGGGGGCAAGTATGGCTACACCTTC.

The V call is TRBV15, the J call TRBJ1-5; TRBD1 matches 7 bases. The V gene end was trimmed by 1 base and the J gene end by 4 bases; junction bases not matched to a gene: 7. The CDR3 sequence is 16 residues long. Germline V gives CDR1 LNHNV, CDR2 YYDKDF (reference sequence). The CDR3 nucleotides read TGTGCCACCAGCAGAGTCCGAGGGGGCCTTAATCAGCCCCAGCATTTT. Protein sequence: CATSRVRGGLNQPQHF. Full variable domain (remainder filled in from reference TRBV15 and TRBJ1-5): DAMVIQNPRYQVTQFGKPVTLSCSQTLNHNVMYWYQQKSSQAPKLLFHYYDKDFNNEADTPDNFQSRRPNTSFCFLDIRSPGLGDTAMYLCATSRVRGGLNQPQHFGDGTRLSIL.

Only a few counts were recorded for this clone. This sequence joins TRBV28 and TRBJ1-4; 7 positions match TRBD1. V dropped 5 bases and J dropped 5; count of bases not matched to a gene: 11. The CDR3 has 16 amino acids. Germline loops: CDR1 MDHEN, CDR2 SYDVKM. The CDR3 DNA reads TGTGCCAGCAGTAGATTACAGGGGCCGCAAAATGAAAAACTGTTTTTT. Its translation: CASSRLQGPQNEKLFF.

This rearrangement joins TRBV3-1 (or the pseudogene TRBV3-2) to TRBJ2-7; D might be TRBD1 (5 bases). The V and J ends lost 0 bases and 2 bases respectively, with 23 bases between them. Germline CDR1 is LGHDT and CDR2 is YNNKEL (reference sequence). The CDR3 extends over 19 amino acids. The CDR3 nucleotides read TGTGCCAGCAGCCAAGAAAGAAATAACGACAGAGGATCAGCCTACGAGCAGTACTTC. Protein sequence: CASSQERNNDRGSAYEQYF.

V is TRBV5-6 and J is TRBJ1-1; possible D gene TRBD1, 5 bases. This CDR3 has 14 amino acids. V shed 2 bases and J shed 5 bases, with 13 bases lying between them. Per germline, CDR1 SGHDT and CDR2 YYEEEE. For the CDR3, the DNA is TGTGCCAGCAGCTTACGGGGGGGTGGAACTGAAGCTTTCTTT. This sequence encodes CASSLRGGGTEAFF.

The rearrangement uses TRBV7-3 and TRBJ2-2, with D possibly matching TRBD1 (6 bases). Looked up from germline, CDR1 is SGHTA and CDR2 is FQGTGA. The CDR3 covers 16 residues. The V gene lost 5 bases and the J gene lost 3 bases, with 16 bases spanning the gap. The CDR3 DNA reads TGTGCCAGCAGCCCTCGCGGCCCAGGGGACACCGGGGAGCTGTTTTTT. Its translation is CASSPRGPGDTGELFF.